This T cell receptor beta chain was recorded in a study of blood T cell repertoires in COVID-19. About the research overall: Spain, Italy and the United States supplied samples that represented acute and convalescent COVID-19. From T cells, B-cell-depleted T cells, or PBMCs came the material, which was cDNA or gDNA.

In the original analysis: Amplification of reference gene primers was used by the study to estimate nucleated cell counts. Libraries were prepared by immunoSEQ multiplex PCR; TCRdb keeps only in-frame clonotypes and omits some of them. The D gene and trimming were derived from the DNA, and the V and J assignments and clone size from that table. The sample includes tens of thousands of clones, roughly 80% of them seen just once. This clone was seen once. Trimming pared 6 bases from V and 6 bases from J, leaving 18 bases between. CDR1 is KGHSY and CDR2 is FQNENV in the germline V gene. This CDR3 comprises 15 residues.

The rearrangement links TRBV16 to TRBJ2-1, with D maybe TRBD2 (6 bases). Sequencing was carried out using peripheral blood. The origin of this receptor is a woman in her 70s with acute or convalescent COVID-19. Here the CDR3 reads CASSVLRGGGNEQFF. CDR3 DNA sequence: TGTGCCAGCAGTGTACTGAGGGGAGGAGGCAATGAGCAGTTCTTC.